The next 25 T cell receptor beta chains were all read from a single sample in a study of tumor-infiltrating lymphocytes in primary liver carcinoma (dated by TCRdb to 2016 to 2017). Instrument used: Illumina HiSeq 2500. Starting from about 500 ng total RNA, TCRbeta-specific cDNA was produced by reverse transcription with a constant-region primer and ProtoScript II reverse transcriptase. The TCRbeta libraries were prepared through three rounds of nested multiplex PCR following a slightly modified ARM-PCR procedure. Each of the first two PCR rounds ran for approximately 10 cycles using multiplex TRBV1-TRBV30 forward primers together with a Cbeta reverse primer. Clones were called with MiXCR by TCRdb after fastp trimmed the public reads at Q25, and only in-frame beta chains were retained. When rows share a CDR3 protein, they turn into one entry using the most common DNA and genes. Across this sample there are roughly 100,000 distinct CDR3 sequences, with roughly four fifths seen only once. Under 25% of the sample goes to the ten largest clones.

Without any cell sorting, total RNA and DNA were co-extracted from about 20-30 mg of bulk tissue using the AllPrep DNA/RNA mini kit. The sample was liver tumor tissue from sampling region 3. According to the study, the label for this sample's cell subset or site signals: tumor region T3, left-lateral pole. The source is a man aged 35 to 55 with primary liver carcinoma and hepatitis B virus infection.

Concerning this clonotype itself: This CDR3 fails to terminate in the conserved phenylalanine or tryptophan, so it likely reflects a read error. The V gene is TRBV5-1, the J gene TRBJ2-2; D not certain. Per germline, CDR1 SGHRS and CDR2 YFSETQ. V lost 3 bases to trimming and J lost 7 bases, with 13 bases between them. The CDR3 has 14 amino acids. The CDR3 sequence: CASSSGRMSGELFL. Written as DNA, the CDR3 is TGCGCCAGCAGCTCGGGCAGAATGAGCGGGGAGCTGTTTTTA.

A word on this clonotype: This CDR3 fails to terminate in the conserved phenylalanine or tryptophan, so it likely reflects a read error. The chain links TRBV12-3 or TRBV12-4 to TRBJ2-7; 7 bases are a match to TRBD2. This CDR3 has 16 amino acids. J was trimmed by 0 bases and V by 8 bases; bases with no gene match: 13. The DNA for the CDR3 is TGTGCCAGCGGGGGGGGAACCAGGACTACCTCCTACGAGCAGTACTCC. Protein: CASGGGTRTTSYEQYS.

With regard to this clonotype: A junction end diverges from the germline sequence, so it may reflect a read error. V and J are TRBV6-5 and TRBJ2-5, with 7 bases lining up with TRBD2. CDR3 length: 11 amino acids. CDR1 and CDR2 (germline): MNHEY, SVGAGI. The CDR3 nucleotides read TGTGCCAACAGTAACAAGGGACTAAGGTACTTC. It encodes CANSNKGLRYF.

A word on this clonotype: The CDR3 end shows no conserved phenylalanine or tryptophan, and so a read error is likely. The chain has TRBV6-2 or TRBV6-3 and TRBJ2-5; D perhaps matches TRBD2 (6 bases). The germline V gene encodes CDR1 MNHEY and CDR2 SVGEGT. This CDR3 is 14 amino acids long. Trimming cost V 2 bases and J 5 bases, with 12 bases left between them. The CDR3 reads CASSYTGARETQYL. The DNA of the CDR3 is TGTGCCAGCAGTTACACGGGAGCTCGCGAGACCCAGTACCTC.

The count of this clonotype is one. Because it lacks the conserved phenylalanine or tryptophan at the end, this CDR3 is likely a read error. The chain combines TRBV12-3 or TRBV12-4 with TRBJ2-1; 7 bases are a match to TRBD2. The V gene end was trimmed by 5 bases and the J gene end by 0 bases; junction bases not matched to a gene: 7. This CDR3 has 16 residues. CDR3 residues: CASSRREGRSYNEQFL. In nucleotides, the CDR3 is TGTGCCAGCAGTCGAAGGGAGGGGCGCTCCTACAATGAGCAGTTCTTA.

This clonotype is labeled as medium-sized. The J gene is TRBJ2-1, the V gene TRBV11-2, with 12 bases lining up with TRBD2. The CDR3 spans 14 residues. V lost 0 bases and J lost 15; bases outside the gene matches: 6. CDR1 is SGHAT and CDR2 is FQNNGV in the germline V gene. The CDR3 protein is CASSLDTSGRSLFF. CDR3 in DNA: TGTGCCAGCAGCTTAGATACTAGCGGGAGGTCTCTGTTCTTC.

Points on this clonotype: The conserved final phenylalanine or tryptophan is absent from the CDR3, which likely points to a read error. V is TRBV5-5 and J is TRBJ1-5; D ambiguous. The CDR3 is 15 residues long. Germline CDR1 and CDR2: SGHKS and YYEKEE (reference sequence). CDR3 DNA sequence: TGTGTCAGCAGCTTGGCCGTGGATAGCAATCAGCCCCAGCATTCT. As protein: CVSSLAVDSNQPQHS.

Details on this clonotype: In this CDR3 the conserved last residue, phenylalanine or tryptophan, is missing, so a read error is likely. The CDR3, as DNA: TGCAGCACCGCCGACGGGGGGGACTTGAACACCGGGGAGCTGTTTATT. This translates into CSTADGGDLNTGELFI. The genes are TRBV29-1 and TRBJ2-2; 8 bases align to TRBD2. Per the germline V gene, CDR1 is SQVTM and CDR2 is ANQGSEA. The CDR3 is 16 amino acids. Trimming took 8 bases from V and 1 from J; bases not matched to a gene: 12.

Notes on this clonotype: At one end the junction does not follow the germline gene, possibly because of a read error. The chain joins TRBV5-6 to TRBJ1-2; TRBD1 matches 7 bases. The CDR3 length is 13 residues. Germline CDR1 SGHDT, CDR2 YYEEEE. The CDR3 spells CTSSPNGVGGHTF. As DNA, the CDR3 is TGTACCAGCAGCCCCAACGGGGTAGGGGGCCACACCTTC.

Regarding this clonotype: The CDR3 does not close with the conserved phenylalanine or tryptophan, likely indicating a read error. This chain joins TRBV11-1 and TRBJ2-2; D gene unclear. CDR1 SGHAT and CDR2 FQDESV come from the germline V gene (reference sequence). The ends were cut back, 3 bases at V and 5 bases at J, with 7 bases in the middle. The CDR3 extends over 13 amino acids. CDR3 sequence (DNA): TGTGCCAGCAGCTTTTGGGGTACCGGGGAGCTGTTTATT. Its translation: CASSFWGTGELFI.

Concerning this clonotype itself: An end of the junction does not agree with germline; a read error may underlie this. The rearrangement links TRBV29-1 to TRBJ2-1, with 12 nucleotides matching TRBD2. This CDR3 contains 15 residues. Germline CDR1 and CDR2: SQVTM and ANQGSEA. The CDR3 DNA reads as TGCAGCCTTGGACTAGCGGGAAGGTTCTACAATGATCAGTTCTTC. Its protein is CSLGLAGRFYNDQFF.

With regard to this clonotype: The CDR3 carries no conserved terminal phenylalanine or tryptophan, so it likely arises from a read error. This chain connects TRBV29-1 to TRBJ2-1; a possible D gene is TRBD1 (6 bases). The V gene lost 4 bases and the J gene lost 8 bases, with 18 bases spanning the gap. CDR1 is SQVTM, CDR2 ANQGSEA, per germline. The CDR3 has 14 residues. The CDR3 protein is CSVGMTAGADEQFS. The DNA for the CDR3 is TGCAGCGTTGGTATGACTGCAGGGGCCGATGAGCAGTTCTCC.

Details on this clonotype: At one boundary the junction diverges from the germline segment, which might be a read error. V usage is TRBV10-2 and J usage is TRBJ2-3; D not resolved. Germline V lookup: CDR1 WSHSY, CDR2 SAAADI. The CDR3 runs to 11 residues. CDR3 loop: CACSDINTQYF. The CDR3 bases are TGCGCCTGCAGTGATATTAATACGCAGTATTTT.

The count of this clonotype is one. A much larger clone differs by one base, so this may be a read error. The chain has TRBV6-2 or TRBV6-3 and TRBJ2-7; 10 bases are a match to TRBD2. Germline V gene sequence: CDR1 MNHEY, CDR2 SVGEGT. J was trimmed by 6 bases and V by 8 bases; bases with no gene match: 10. CDR3 length equals 14 residues. CDR3 amino acids: CASCIAGGPGEQYF. CDR3 DNA: TGTGCCAGCTGTATAGCGGGAGGACCCGGCGAGCAGTACTTC.

Note on this clonotype: The junction differs from germline at one of its ends, possibly a read error. The V and J genes are TRBV11-2 and TRBJ2-5; 10 bases are a match to TRBD2. The CDR3 is 15 residues long. Germline V gene sequence: CDR1 SGHAT, CDR2 FQNNGV. The CDR3 loop reads CASSLGTSGQETQYF. CDR3 sequence (DNA): TGTGCCAGCAGCTTAGGGACTAGCGGACAAGAGACCCAATATTTC.

This clonotype was found once. Because the CDR3's place on the DNA is in doubt, the DNA is left out and the CDR3 is given as listed by TCRdb. The chain recombines TRBV29-1 with TRBJ2-7; the table gives TRBD2 as D, unverified against the DNA. Germline values: CDR1 SQVTM, CDR2 ANQGSEA. A total of 17 residues make up the CDR3, ends included. Here the CDR3 reads CSVAGGSTSGNFYEQNF.

In the case of this clonotype: This could be a read error, since a much larger clone is one nucleotide away. The chain is built from TRBV28 and TRBJ1-2, with 7 nucleotides matching TRBD1. Germline V gene lookup returns CDR1 MDHEN and CDR2 SYDVKM. The CDR3 sequence is 13 residues long. The junction had 7 bases not matched to a gene; V was cut back by 9 bases and J by 3 bases. The CDR3 is CASSPGQHYGYTF. Written as DNA, the CDR3 is TGTGCCAGTTCCCCGGGACAGCACTATGGCTACACCTTC.

Comment on this clonotype: The conserved final phenylalanine or tryptophan is absent from the CDR3, which likely points to a read error. The gene calls are TRBV6-2 or TRBV6-3 and TRBJ2-5, with 8 positions matching TRBD2. CDR1 is MNHEY, CDR2 SVGEGT, per germline. This CDR3 region has 15 residues. The CDR3 protein is CVSSPLLAGGETQYY. CDR3 bases: TGTGTCAGCAGCCCCCTGCTAGCGGGCGGAGAGACCCAGTACTAC.

Of note for this clonotype: With a much larger clone just one base away, this may be a read error. J is TRBJ2-3 and V is TRBV14; D is possibly TRBD2 (5 bases). The V gene's germline CDR1 is SGHDN and CDR2 FVKESK. The CDR3 consists of 15 residues. In nucleotides, the CDR3 is TGTGCCAGCAGCCTTACCCGGACTCGCACAGATATGCAGTATTTT. This sequence encodes CASSLTRTRTDMQYF.

This clonotype came up many times. The V gene is TRBV28, the J gene TRBJ1-3, with 9 bases lining up with TRBD1. Losses at the gene ends were 5 bases for V and 7 bases for J; bases not matched to a gene: 12. The CDR3 spans 16 residues. Germline values: CDR1 MDHEN, CDR2 SYDVKM. The CDR3 coding sequence is TGTGCCAGCAGTCTCCTCGGGACAGGGATTGAGAACACCATATATTTT. It translates to CASSLLGTGIENTIYF. The entire variable domain, with the rest obtained from reference TRBV28 and TRBJ1-3, is as follows: DVKVTQSSRYLVKRTGEKVFLECVQDMDHENMFWYRQDPGLGLRLIYFSYDVKMKEKGDIPEGYSVSREKKERFSLILESASTNQTSMYLCASSLLGTGIENTIYFGEGSWLTVV.

Worth noting for this clonotype: This likely comes from a read error, as the CDR3 has no conserved phenylalanine or tryptophan at its end. This chain links TRBV25-1 with TRBJ2-5; D possibly corresponds to TRBD2 (5 bases). The CDR3 runs to 15 residues. Trimming left V 7 bases short and J 1 base short, with 16 bases between. CDR1 is MGHDK, CDR2 SYGVNS, per germline. CDR3 amino acids: CASTPPSGLQETQYL. Here the CDR3 DNA reads TGTGCCAGCACCCCCCCGAGCGGACTCCAAGAGACCCAGTACCTC.

With regard to this clonotype: This may be a read error: a much more frequent sequence differs by one nucleotide. The chain has TRBV5-1 and TRBJ2-7; perhaps TRBD2 as D (6 bases). The CDR3 contains 15 residues. CDR1 is SGHRS, CDR2 YFSETQ, per germline. Here the CDR3 reads CAGSTSGGPSYEQYF. The DNA for the CDR3 is TGCGCCGGCAGCACATCCGGGGGACCGTCCTACGAGCAGTACTTC.

This clonotype was recorded many times. The CDR3 region is CASSYGPRRGYTF. The CDR3 nucleotides are TGTGCCAGCAGCTATGGACCCCGGCGGGGCTACACCTTC. The rearrangement uses TRBV12-3 or TRBV12-4 and TRBJ1-2; D uncertain. The CDR3 contains 13 residues. The V gene lost 6 bases and the J gene lost 8 bases, with 16 bases spanning the gap.

This clonotype has a single count. One junction end does not reproduce the germline sequence, and a read error may be involved. The rearrangement joins TRBV14 to TRBJ2-1; D is undetermined. Germline V gene lookup returns CDR1 SGHDN and CDR2 FVKESK. The CDR3 totals 14 residues. CDR3 sequence (DNA): TGTGCCAGCAGCCAAAATCACGACACCAGTGAGCGGTTCTTC. Translation gives CASSQNHDTSERFF.

As to this clonotype: A junction end diverges from the germline sequence, so it may reflect a read error. J is TRBJ2-1 and V is TRBV6-1; 10 bases align to TRBD1. Germline V gives CDR1 MNHNS, CDR2 SASEGT. The CDR3 length is 13 residues. CDR3 loop: CAGSKGTGDEQFF. Written as DNA, the CDR3 is TGTGCCGGCAGTAAAGGGACAGGGGATGAGCAGTTCTTC.